This is a list of T cell receptor beta chains from one sample in a study of beta chain features in type 1 diabetes. Libraries were prepared by immunoSEQ multiplex PCR; TCRdb keeps only in-frame clonotypes and omits some of them. The sample has 120,000 to 150,000 clones, roughly 10% seen once; the top ten hold nearly 0.65%. The material sequenced was central memory CD4+ T cells from blood. The origin of the receptors is a middle-aged woman in good health. Both conserved end residues are part of each CDR3. D genes are given only for firm matches. Expanded clones are given a class, and other clones once, few, many or no size at all.

- few TRBJ1-2 TRBV29-1 TGCAGCGTCGCCTCCGGGGATGGCTACACCTTC CSVASGDGYTF
TRBD1 - TRBJ1-2 TRBV2 TGTGCCAGCAGTGAAAGGGCGGGGACAGGGGCTGATGTCGGAGGCTACACCTTC CASSERAGTGADVGGYTF
- - TRBJ1-3 TRBV11-2 TGTGCCAGCAGCTCCACTGGAAACACCATATATTTT CASSSTGNTIYF
- many TRBJ1-1 TRBV18 TGTGCCAGCTCCCCCTCGTTGGCAGAGAACACTGAAGCTTTCTTT CASSPSLAENTEAFF
TRBD1 - TRBJ1-6 TRBV15 TGTGCCACCAGCAGACTAAGGACAGGAAATTCACCCCTCCACTTT CATSRLRTGNSPLHF
TRBD2 few TRBJ2-7 TRBV5-6 TGTGCCAGCAGCGGCTTTCTAGCGGGGGAATCCTACGAGCAGTACTTC CASSGFLAGESYEQYF
TRBD1 - TRBJ1-1 TRBV6-5 TGTGCCAGCAGTTTGACAGGGGAGACTTTCTTT CASSLTGETFF
TRBD2 few TRBJ2-2 TRBV7-2 TGTGCCTTCCGGGAGGGTACGAACACCGGGGAGCTGTTTTTT CAFREGTNTGELFF
TRBD2 - TRBJ2-7 TRBV4-3 TGCGCCAGCAGCCAAGAAAAGCGGGGGGGGTTCTACGAGCAGTACTTC CASSQEKRGGFYEQYF
- few TRBJ1-2 TRBV25-1 TGTGCCAGCAGTGAAGCCAGGGTAGGGTATGGCTACACCTTC CASSEARVGYGYTF
TRBD1 - TRBJ1-4 TRBV10-3 TGTGCCATCAGGGGAGGACAGGGTCCTAATGAAAAACTGTTTTTT CAIRGGQGPNEKLFF
- - TRBJ2-7 TRBV5-6 TGTGCCAGCAGCTTGTTGACAGGCGATTACGAGCAGTACTTC CASSLLTGDYEQYF
- - TRBJ1-6 TRBV4-2 TGTGCCAGCAGCCGAATCGGTCGAGCTAATAATTCACCCCTCCACTTT CASSRIGRANNSPLHF
- - TRBJ1-2 TRBV18 TGTGCCAGCTCACCTGCCGCGGCAGATGGCTACACCTTC CASSPAAADGYTF
- once TRBJ1-5 TRBV10-2 TGCGCCAGCAGTGGTGCAGGGATTCAGCCCCAGCATTTT CASSGAGIQPQHF
TRBD2 few TRBJ2-1 TRBV5-1 TGCGCCAGTAGCGGGGGGGCCTTCAATGAGCAGTTCTTC CASSGGAFNEQFF
TRBD2 many TRBJ2-6 TRBV4-2 TGTGCCAGCAGCCTATCAAGCGGGGGTTCTCGGGCCAACGTCCTGACTTTC CASSLSSGGSRANVLTF
- few TRBJ2-1 TRBV10-1 TGCGCCAGCAGTGGGGGCCGAGGAACCTACAATGAGCAGTTCTTC CASSGGRGTYNEQFF
TRBD2 few TRBJ2-7 TRBV5-4 TGTGCCAGCAGCAGACGGGGGGGCCAATACGAGCAGTACTTC CASSRRGGQYEQYF
- - TRBJ1-4 TRBV19 TGTGCCAGTAGTATCAGCCAGGGGCAGGAAAAACTGTTTTTT CASSISQGQEKLFF
TRBD1 - TRBJ1-1 TRBV19 TGTGCCAGTACAGGGGGCGGCACTGAAGCTTTCTTT CASTGGGTEAFF
- - TRBJ1-1 TRBV7-6 TGTGCCAGCAGTCTTGGACAGAACACTGAAGCTTTCTTT CASSLGQNTEAFF
- many TRBJ2-2 TRBV6-5 TGTGCCAGCCAAAAGGGGGGGGTGAACACCGGGGAGCTGTTTTTT CASQKGGVNTGELFF
- - TRBJ2-5 TRBV7-9 TGTGCCAGCAGCCTAAATGGGGCCTCAGAGACCCAGTACTTC CASSLNGASETQYF
- - TRBJ2-1 TRBV18 TGTGCCAGCTCACCCGGGAGTCCCCGCGGATACAATGAGCAGTTCTTC CASSPGSPRGYNEQFF
- few TRBJ2-7 TRBV12-5 TGTGCTAGTGGTTTGCCCCCGCTGAAGGGGGGGGTACCCCTCCTCGTCTGGAACTACGAGCAGTACTTC CASGLPPLKGGVPLLVWNYEQYF
- few TRBJ1-1 TRBV12-5 TGTGCTAGTGGCAAGGACAGCTCGAACACTGAAGCTTTCTTT CASGKDSSNTEAFF
- - TRBJ1-2 TRBV19 TGTGCCAGTTCTCCCCGCGAGGGCAACTATGGCTACACCTTC CASSPREGNYGYTF
TRBD1 - TRBJ1-6 TRBV7-9 TGTGCCAGCAGCCCCGGACAGGGGGCAAATTCACCCCTCCACTTT CASSPGQGANSPLHF
- few TRBJ2-2 TRBV5-1 TGCGCCAGCAGGGACACCGACACCGGGGAGCTGTTTTTT CASRDTDTGELFF
TRBD1 few TRBJ1-6 TRBV25-1 TGTGCCAGCAGTGGCGTTGGACAGGGTTGGTATTCACCCCTCCACTTT CASSGVGQGWYSPLHF
TRBD2 - TRBJ2-7 TRBV7-2 TGTGCCAGCAACCGGGGGGGGAGCTCCTACGAGCAGTACTTC CASNRGGSSYEQYF
- few TRBJ1-5 TRBV16 TGTGCCAGCAGCCCCACTTCCGAGCAGCCCCAGCATTTT CASSPTSEQPQHF
- - TRBJ1-1 TRBV5-1 TGCGCCAGCCACCTGGACAGGAACACTGAAGCTTTCTTT CASHLDRNTEAFF
- - TRBJ1-6 TRBV10-3 TGTGCCATCAGTGATCTACCTAATTCACCCCTCCACTTT CAISDLPNSPLHF
TRBD2 - TRBJ2-1 TRBV2 TGTGCCAGCACCCCCGGGACTAGACACAATGAGCAGTTCTTC CASTPGTRHNEQFF
TRBD2 - TRBJ2-1 TRBV5-6 TGTGCCAGCAGCAGTAATAGCGGGGTGGGGAATGAGCAGTTCTTC CASSSNSGVGNEQFF
TRBD1 - TRBJ1-1 TRBV6-6 TGTGCCAGCAGCCCGGGACAGGGGGCAGACACTGAAGCTTTCTTT CASSPGQGADTEAFF
TRBD2 many TRBJ2-5 TRBV10-1 TGCGCCAGCAGTGAGGCTAGCGGGGCCATTGGGGAGACCCAGTACTTC CASSEASGAIGETQYF
- few TRBJ2-7 TRBV11-2 TGTGCCAGCAGCTTAGATCAGGGGAGAACCTACGAGCAGTACTTC CASSLDQGRTYEQYF
- few TRBJ2-5 TRBV11-2 TGTGCCAGCAGCTTAGGTTCTCCGAGGGAGACCCAGTACTTC CASSLGSPRETQYF
TRBD1 few TRBJ2-5 TRBV10-3 TGTGCCATCAGTGAGACCGGACAGGGCCAAGAGACCCAGTACTTC CAISETGQGQETQYF
TRBD1 few TRBJ1-2 TRBV29-1 TGCAGCGTATCCGACAGGGCGGACTATGGCTACACCTTC CSVSDRADYGYTF
- few TRBJ2-3 TRBV6-5 TGTGCCAGCAGTTACGCGCGACTATCAGTTACGCAGTATTTT CASSYARLSVTQYF
- few TRBJ2-3 TRBV10-3 TGTGCCATCAAGTTTGCGGGGAGCACAGATACGCAGTATTTT CAIKFAGSTDTQYF
- - TRBJ2-1 TRBV4-3 TGCGCCAGCAGCCAAGAGATGAGGGGGGGGGATCAGTTCTTC CASSQEMRGGDQFF
TRBD2 few TRBJ2-3 TRBV9 TGTGCCAGCAGCTCAGGACTAGCGGGGGGGAGCACAGATACGCAGTATTTT CASSSGLAGGSTDTQYF
- few TRBJ2-4 TRBV14 TGTGCCAGCAGCCAAGACGGAGGGCTCGGCGGGAACATTCAGTACTTC CASSQDGGLGGNIQYF
TRBD1 - TRBJ1-4 TRBV5-1 TGCGCCAGCAGCTTGGGGGAGACAGGGCAAAAACTGTTTTTT CASSLGETGQKLFF
- few TRBJ2-1 TRBV5-1 TGCGCCAGCAGCTTGACAATGCGGGGGCTCTACAATGAGCAGTTCTTC CASSLTMRGLYNEQFF
TRBD2 - TRBJ2-2 TRBV5-1 TGCGCCAGCAGCTTGGCGGGTAGCGGGGGAACCGGGGAGCTGTTTTTT CASSLAGSGGTGELFF
- many TRBJ1-2 TRBV4-3 TGCGCCAGCAGCCAAGATCCACAGTCTATTGGCTACACCTTC CASSQDPQSIGYTF
TRBD1 - TRBJ1-2 TRBV10-3 TGTGCCATCAGTGAGTCCTCGGGGACAGGCCTTAGGAACTATGGCTACACCTTC CAISESSGTGLRNYGYTF
- - TRBJ2-1 TRBV7-9 TGTGCCAGCAGCTTAGCGGGGGCCTCCTACAATGAGCAGTTCTTC CASSLAGASYNEQFF
TRBD1 - TRBJ2-3 TRBV2 TGTGCCAGCAGTGGACAGGGGGGAGATACGCAGTATTTT CASSGQGGDTQYF
- many TRBJ2-7 TRBV23-1 TGCGCCAGCACTAGACAGCGACCCTACGAGCAGTACTTC CASTRQRPYEQYF
- few TRBJ1-1 TRBV15 TGTGCCACCAGCAGAGATCGTTCGGGAACTTTCTTT CATSRDRSGTFF
- - TRBJ2-5 TRBV9 TGTGCCAGCAGCGCCTCGAGATCGGACAGTAGGTGGGCGACCCAGTACTTC CASSASRSDSRWATQYF
- - TRBJ2-3 TRBV9 TGTGCCAGCAGCGTAGATAGAGCTACGCAGTATTTT CASSVDRATQYF